The 8 T cell receptor beta chains in this list originate from one sample, sequenced in a study of shared clonotypes between healthy human individuals. Assay used: immunoSEQ multiplex PCR; TCRdb lists only in-frame clones, some missing. Of around 2,000,000 clones in the sample, about 95% were seen once. CD45RO-negative, CCR7-selected cells formed the naive CD8 fraction, which excluded terminally differentiated effector memory CD45RA+ cells. The source material was naive CD8+ T cells sorted from blood. The receptors were sampled from a man between 18 and 29 years old in good health.

The chain links TRBV18 to TRBJ2-7; a possible D gene is TRBD1 (6 bases). V was pared by 5 bases and J by 5 bases, with 25 bases between. CDR3 size: 17 residues. Germline V gene sequence: CDR1 KGHSH, CDR2 LQKENI. This chain's CDR3 is CASSSGTGKFSHDEQYF. The CDR3 DNA follows: TGTGCCAGCTCATCCGGAACAGGGAAATTCTCTCATGACGAGCAGTACTTC.

The J gene is TRBJ1-2, the V gene TRBV6-5; D might be TRBD1 (5 bases). Trimming removed 4 bases from V and 8 bases from J, with 14 bases in between. This CDR3 is built from 13 residues. Germline V gene sequence: CDR1 MNHEY, CDR2 SVGAGI. The CDR3 loop reads CASSWSGVDGYTF. The CDR3 DNA reads TGTGCCAGCAGTTGGTCGGGGGTCGACGGCTACACCTTC.

About this clone itself: This same CDR3 is encoded by further DNA sequences in the sample. This chain joins TRBV9 and TRBJ2-5; no reliable D call. V was shortened by 0 bases and J by 4 bases, with 7 bases between the two germline ends. This CDR3 is 13 amino acids long. Germline CDR1 reads SGDLS; CDR2 reads YYNGEE. The chain's CDR3 is CASSVVSGETQYF. The CDR3 DNA is TGTGCCAGCAGCGTAGTGAGTGGAGAGACCCAGTACTTC.

The rearrangement links TRBV29-1 to TRBJ2-7; D may correspond to TRBD1 or TRBD2 (5 bases each). CDR1 is SQVTM, CDR2 ANQGSEA, per germline. CDR3 length equals 12 residues. V lost 3 bases, J lost 5 bases, and 11 bases lay in between. The DNA of the CDR3 is TGCAGCGTTGAGGCTCCGGGGCACGAGCAGTACTTC. Amino acids: CSVEAPGHEQYF.

The rearrangement links TRBV7-9 to TRBJ1-4; D is unclear. The germline V gene encodes CDR1 SEHNR and CDR2 FQNEAQ (reference sequence). The CDR3 runs to 15 residues. Trimming took 5 bases from V and 7 from J, leaving 17 bases between them. CDR3 in amino acids: CASSPPTGVGEKLFF. For the CDR3, the DNA is TGTGCCAGCAGCCCCCCGACCGGCGTTGGTGAAAAACTGTTTTTT.

This clone was counted a single time. The J gene is TRBJ1-1, the V gene TRBV6-5; perhaps TRBD1 as D (5 bases). V was shortened by 2 bases and J by 0 bases, with 10 bases between the two germline ends. The CDR3 spans 15 residues. CDR1 and CDR2 (germline): MNHEY, SVGAGI. CDR3 residues: CASSYGRGMNTEAFF. The CDR3 DNA follows: TGTGCCAGCAGTTACGGTCGGGGGATGAACACTGAAGCTTTCTTT.

V and J are TRBV30 and TRBJ2-7, with 9 bases matching TRBD1. The CDR3 is made up of 14 amino acids. The germline V gene encodes CDR1 GTSNPN and CDR2 SVGIG (reference sequence). The J segment lost 5 bases and the V segment lost 0 bases, leaving 5 bases of the junction unmatched. The CDR3: CAWSVGTGSDEQYF. CDR3 in DNA: TGTGCCTGGAGTGTAGGGACAGGGAGCGACGAGCAGTACTTC.

This clone was counted once. This chain links TRBV10-1 with TRBJ2-7; TRBD2 agrees at 10 bases. The CDR3 sequence is 14 residues long. Germline CDR1 WNHNN, CDR2 SYGVQD (reference sequence). Trimming took 6 bases from V and 4 from J; bases not matched to a gene: 6. This CDR3 is CASSSGLAMYEQYF. Here the CDR3 DNA reads TGCGCCAGCAGCTCGGGACTAGCGATGTACGAGCAGTACTTC.